These 6 T cell receptor beta chains were sequenced from one sample in a study of cytomegalovirus exposure and HLA in healthy donors. With 60 Vbeta and 13 Jbeta primers, the PCR was carried out. Some clones are missing from TCRdb's copy, which holds only in-frame ones; the method was immunoSEQ multiplex PCR. The data contain some 130,000 clones, 65% to 80% of them singletons. Source material: PBMCs. These receptors were obtained from a human donor in good health.

The V and J genes are TRBV6-5 and TRBJ2-7; a possible D gene is TRBD1 (7 bases). The CDR3 totals 14 residues. Germline V gene sequence: CDR1 MNHEY, CDR2 SVGAGI. The ends were cut back, 2 bases at V and 6 bases at J, with 14 bases in the middle. The CDR3 nucleotides read TGTGCCAGCAGTTACGGCAGGGGGGTAGGCGAGCAGTACTTC. It codes for CASSYGRGVGEQYF.

The J gene is TRBJ2-2, the V gene TRBV11-2; a possible D gene is TRBD2 (6 bases). Germline CDR1 SGHAT, CDR2 FQNNGV. With 4 bases removed from V and 4 bases from J, the gap between germline ends came to 25 bases. The CDR3 has 19 residues. This CDR3 is CASSSTQEAVGGSTGELFF. DNA for the CDR3: TGTGCCAGCAGCTCCACACAGGAGGCGGTGGGAGGAAGCACCGGGGAGCTGTTTTTT.

Points on this clone: The sample carries other DNA sequences with the same CDR3. This chain links TRBV7-9 with TRBJ2-7; D is perhaps TRBD2 (6 bases). V was trimmed by 0 bases and J by 2 bases, leaving 8 bases between them. Germline V gives CDR1 SEHNR, CDR2 FQNEAQ (reference sequence). The CDR3 sequence is 14 residues long. The CDR3 bases are TGTGCCAGCAGCTTAGCGGGAGGAACCTACGAGCAGTACTTC. Translation gives CASSLAGGTYEQYF.

This clone was seen more than once but under ten times. The chain uses TRBV5-1 and TRBJ1-1, with D maybe TRBD1 (5 bases). This CDR3 is 14 amino acids long. Trimming took off 0 bases at V and 0 bases at J, with 6 bases between the two ends. The germline gives CDR1 SGHRS, CDR2 YFSETQ. CDR3 bases: TGCGCCAGCAGCTTGGGGGGCATGAACACTGAAGCTTTCTTT. Amino acids: CASSLGGMNTEAFF.

The chain is built from TRBV18 and TRBJ2-1; no firm D call. Germline CDR1 reads KGHSH; CDR2 reads LQKENI. This CDR3 is 14 amino acids long. The V gene lost 3 bases and the J gene lost 6 bases, with 12 bases spanning the gap. CDR3 protein: CASSPSAAVNEQFF. The CDR3 DNA follows: TGTGCCAGCTCACCCTCCGCGGCCGTCAATGAGCAGTTCTTC.

In its sample, this clone was seen a few times. The CDR3 loop reads CASSIASDGTLFF. The CDR3 DNA follows: TGTGCCAGTAGTATAGCTTCAGATGGGACTCTGTTTTTT. This sequence joins TRBV19 and TRBJ1-4, with a possible D match to TRBD1 (5 bases). Trimming stripped 1 base from V and 14 bases from J, with 14 bases between. This CDR3 spans 13 amino acids. Germline assignment: CDR1 LNHDA and CDR2 SQIVND (reference sequence). Combining the CDR3 with reference TRBV19 and TRBJ1-4 gives the whole variable domain DGGITQSPKYLFRKEGQNVTLSCEQNLNHDAMYWYRQDPGQGLRLIYYSQIVNDFQKGDIAEGYSVSREKKESFPLTVTSAQKNPTAFYLCASSIASDGTLFFGSGTQLSVL.